These T cell receptor beta chains were read from a single sample in a study of CD8+ T cells in alopecia areata. Generated by immunoSEQ multiplex PCR, the TCRdb table keeps only in-frame clones and is missing some. This table holds 190,000 or so clones, about 62% found once. The input for sequencing was CD4+ T cells sorted from blood, taken at week 24, from a patient treated with tofacitinib. The receptor set was obtained from a human donor with alopecia areata. The CDR3 runs from the conserved cysteine through the conserved F or W. Each record gives: V gene, D gene, CDR3 protein. D genes are given only for firm matches.

>TRBV29-1|TRBD2
CSVEESGSTYNEQFF
>TRBV30|.
CAWTERGTGELFF
>TRBV30|TRBD1
CAWSYRGRETQYF
>TRBV5-6|.
CASSSPHRASNYGYTF
>TRBV10-2|.
CASSVASETQYF
>TRBV5-1|.
CASQREDTQYF
>TRBV28|.
CASSSPGIGRQFF
>TRBV10-3|.
CAISEKGGGNQPQHF
>TRBV27|.
CASSYSGANVLTF
>TRBV5-1|.
CASSLNKGETQYF
>TRBV10-3|.
CAISIQGGRYGYTF
>TRBV29-1|TRBD2
CSVVFRSGRRTDTQYF
>TRBV30|.
CAWSQRWVTDTQYF
>TRBV30|.
CAWDRLAYNEQFF
>TRBV7-2|.
CASSLRASDTQYF
>TRBV4-3|TRBD1
CASSQDEDRGNIQYF
>TRBV7-3|.
CASSQGTGLDEQFF
>TRBV29-1|TRBD2
CSLGLQETQYF
>TRBV30|TRBD2
CAWSVPTSGRLGEETQYF
>TRBV18|.
CASSPAGSNQPQHF
>TRBV30|TRBD2
CAWSVLAGAYEQYF
>TRBV29-1|.
CSVEDLLGVSRFF
>TRBV6-5|.
CASSFVGTNEQYF
>TRBV25-1|TRBD1
CASSVKQGAEQYF
>TRBV29-1|.
CSVDPGWGNTIYF
>TRBV7-2|.
CASSLGVIEQYF
>TRBV29-1|.
CSAINLQGAETQYF
>TRBV6-5|.
CASSYSAQGGNQPQHF
>TRBV5-4|TRBD2
CASSRTSGITTGANVLTF
>TRBV9|.
CASSVASGSTDTQYF
>TRBV28|TRBD2
CASSLTGGGAETQYF
>TRBV19|TRBD2
CASSISGLGGRAAFYEQYF
>TRBV7-2|.
CASSLVQAPGSYNEQFF
>TRBV5-1|.
CASSTGEITGELFF
>TRBV5-6|TRBD1
CASSLGDKGARLELFF
>TRBV4-3|TRBD2
CASSQVSGRVQETQYF
>TRBV7-3|.
CASSLKGADTQYF
>TRBV7-3|.
CASSSQGREYNEQFF
>TRBV29-1|.
CSVARQIQETQYF
>TRBV4-3|TRBD2
CASSQASSGRASYNEQFF
>TRBV28|.
CASSSGKETQYF
>TRBV30|.
CAWRQSGNTIYF
>TRBV9|TRBD1
CASSAGQGRYEQYF
>TRBV29-1|.
CSVDGSRADTQYF
>TRBV4-1|.
CASSFKDDTQYF
>TRBV11-2|.
CASSLRGAQRETQYF
>TRBV18|.
CASSPPVQSYEAFF
>TRBV28|.
CASSIWGPGQGLDYGYTF
>TRBV4-3|TRBD2
CASSRTAGMWADTQYF
>TRBV9|.
CASNRFTDTQYF
>TRBV4-3|.
CASSHGSGRNQETQYF
>TRBV7-2|.
CASSLGDGSYEQYF
>TRBV2|.
CASSDLGTEKNEQFF
>TRBV6-5|.
CASTQRALDQPQHF